This T cell receptor beta chain stems from a study of identical twins. Whole-study results and caveats: In drawing conclusions, the study used cross-sectional statistical analysis and did not follow the same donors. Researchers reported weaker excess twin sharing in beta out-of-frame sequences. Compared with models, monozygotic twins showed more out-of-frame TCR alpha sharing. Twins shared out-of-frame alpha sequences with excess low generation probability.

TCRdb passed the 5' RACE reads through MiXCR, listing each CDR3 protein once. The sample lists 310,000 or so distinct CDR3 sequences, around 9.7% seen once, with 6% to 8.5% in the top ten. This clonotype turned up a few times. The antigen remains undetermined. The same sample was also studied in work on yellow fever vaccine responses in identical twins.

The sample consisted of CD8+ T cells sorted from blood. The sequence was collected from a woman aged 18-35 years in good health.

Here the CDR3 DNA reads TGTGCCAGCAGTTTAAATGGCTACACCTTC. It encodes CASSLNGYTF. The chain has TRBV28 and TRBJ1-2; D unclear. V lost 2 bases, J lost 6 bases, and 1 base lay in between. The CDR3 contains 10 residues. Germline loops: CDR1 MDHEN, CDR2 SYDVKM.